Below, 8 T cell receptor beta chains from the same sample are listed, as sequenced in a study of blood T cell repertoires in COVID-19. Sequencing was performed with immunoSEQ multiplex PCR; in TCRdb, only in-frame clones are kept and a portion is missing. The sample holds some 110,000 clones; 80% to 85% are singletons and the top ten take around 8%. The sequenced sample was peripheral blood. These receptors all come from a man aged 65 to 85 with acute or convalescent COVID-19.

This sequence joins TRBV5-1 and TRBJ1-1; TRBD1 agrees at 8 bases. V was pared by 3 bases and J by 1 base, with 5 bases of the junction left unmatched. The germline V gene has CDR1 SGHRS and CDR2 YFSETQ. The CDR3 is 15 residues long. The CDR3 DNA follows: TGCGCCAGCAGCTCCCGGACAGGGAGGAACACTGAAGCTTTCTTT. Translating gives CASSSRTGRNTEAFF.

This chain connects TRBV28 to TRBJ1-6; TRBD1 agrees at 7 bases. This CDR3 is built from 17 residues. In germline, CDR1 is MDHEN, CDR2 SYDVKM. Trimming cost V 6 bases and J 9 bases; bases outside gene matches: 17. CDR3: CASSTTTTGLVASPLHF. The CDR3 nucleotides are TGTGCCAGCAGCACTACAACGACAGGGTTAGTCGCTTCACCCCTCCACTTT.

This clone was counted a single time. The rearrangement uses TRBV10-3 and TRBJ1-2, with 9 positions matching TRBD1. Germline assignment: CDR1 ENHRY and CDR2 SYGVKD. The junction had 3 bases not matched to a gene; V was cut back by 2 bases and J by 2 bases. This CDR3 contains 15 residues. CDR3 sequence reads: CAISEPTGGNYGYTF. DNA of the CDR3: TGTGCCATCAGTGAGCCGACAGGGGGGAACTATGGCTACACCTTC.

The rearrangement joins TRBV24-1 to TRBJ2-1; 8 bases line up with TRBD2. Trimming took 3 bases from V and 0 from J; bases not matched to a gene: 9. CDR3 size: 18 residues. CDR1 is KGHDR and CDR2 is SFDVKD in the germline V gene. For the CDR3, the DNA is TGTGCCACCAGTGATCCGACTAGCGACATAGTCTCCTACAATGAGCAGTTCTTC. This gives the protein CATSDPTSDIVSYNEQFF.

This chain links TRBV5-8 with TRBJ2-7; D is ambiguous. CDR3 length: 13 amino acids. The V gene's germline CDR1 is SGHTS and CDR2 YDEGEE. V was cut by 2 bases and J by 2 bases, with 8 bases left in between. The chain's CDR3 is CASSFRPAYEQYF. CDR3 sequence (DNA): TGTGCCAGCAGCTTCAGGCCGGCCTACGAGCAGTACTTC. Looking up the rest from reference TRBV5-8 and TRBJ2-7 gives the full variable domain: EAGVTQSPTHLIKTRGQQATLRCSPISGHTSVYWYQQALGLGLQFLLWYDEGEERNRGNFPPRFSGRQFPNYSSELNVNALELEDSALYLCASSFRPAYEQYFGPGTRLTVT.

The chain carries TRBV7-3 and TRBJ1-1, with D hard to call. Trimming cost V 0 bases and J 5 bases, with 13 bases left between them. Germline V gene sequence: CDR1 SGHTA, CDR2 FQGTGA. The CDR3 is made up of 15 amino acids. CDR3 in amino acids: CASSLTPGLRTEAFF. CDR3 nucleotides: TGTGCCAGCAGCTTAACCCCGGGTCTTAGGACTGAAGCTTTCTTT.

In DNA, the CDR3 is TGTGCCACCAGCAGAGCAAATGAAGCTTTCTTT. Translating gives CATSRANEAFF. The J gene is TRBJ1-1, the V gene TRBV15; D not resolved. The CDR3 extends over 11 amino acids. V was shortened by 1 base and J by 7 bases, with 4 bases between the two germline ends. Germline CDR1 and CDR2: LNHNV and YYDKDF (reference sequence).

The V and J genes are TRBV6-5 and TRBJ1-1; perhaps TRBD1 as D (5 bases). Germline V gene sequence: CDR1 MNHEY, CDR2 SVGAGI. This CDR3 contains 13 residues. Trimming left V 6 bases short and J 3 bases short, with 11 bases between. This chain's CDR3 is CASRSTRDTEAFF. The CDR3 region has the DNA TGTGCCAGCAGGTCGACCAGGGACACTGAAGCTTTCTTT.